This record covers a single TCR beta chain. Antigen: not known. The donors were healthy bone marrow donors. These data belong to a study of cytomegalovirus exposure and HLA in healthy donors. Broader study findings: DRB1 had the most TCR associations and HLA-C the fewest, a later analysis found, with rates varying by HLA locus.

PCR employed 60 Vbeta and 13 Jbeta primers. The repertoire was sequenced with immunoSEQ multiplex PCR; TCRdb's copy has only in-frame clones and lacks some. This table holds some 100,000 clones, 76% found once. This CDR3 has 11 amino acids. Germline V gene data show CDR1 as DFQATT and CDR2 as SNEGSKA (reference sequence). V lost 4 bases, J lost 7 bases, and 7 bases lay in between. The chain employs TRBV20-1 and TRBJ1-4; D gene unclear. This TCR derives from a woman in her forties or fifties in good health and CMV-seropositive. The sequenced sample was PBMCs. For the CDR3, the DNA is TGCAGTGCTATTTATTCTGAAAAACTGTTTTTT. It codes for CSAIYSEKLFF.